This TCR beta chain derives from a study of cytomegalovirus exposure and HLA in healthy donors. Overall study results and limits: TCR beta chains numbering under 200 were designated cytomegalovirus-associated.

A few counts support this clone. Antigen specificity is unknown. 13 Jbeta primers and 60 Vbeta primers were used for the PCR. TCRdb keeps only in-frame clones here, not all; method: immunoSEQ multiplex PCR. This sample has 160,000 or so clones; roughly 65% occur once, and the top ten carry approximately 5%. With 0 bases removed from V and 9 bases from J, the gap between germline ends came to 15 bases. The germline V gene has CDR1 SGDLS and CDR2 YYNGEE. This CDR3 comprises 14 residues. This receptor was identified in a man in his late teens or twenties in good health and CMV-seropositive. What was sequenced was PBMCs. The chain joins TRBV9 to TRBJ2-5; D gene unclear. Here the CDR3 DNA reads TGTGCCAGCAGCGTAGCAAACAGCCTTTCGGCCCAGTACTTC. Protein sequence: CASSVANSLSAQYF.